The T cell receptor beta chain under discussion was sequenced for a study of CD8+CD57+ T cells in acquired aplastic anemia. In the study overall: Isolated CD4+ and CD8+ cells, once sorted, yielded DNA averaging around 3.1 ug.

CD8+CD57+ cell expansion, shown by flow cytometry, had occurred in the patients selected for sequencing. V dropped 0 bases and J dropped 5 bases, with 10 bases sitting between them. The CDR3 length is 14 residues. CDR1 LNHNV and CDR2 YYDKDF come from the germline V gene (reference sequence). Profiling of TCR beta VDJ combinations and CDR3 sequences used genomic DNA as template. TCRdb re-called the reads with MiXCR, one entry per CDR3 protein. The sample records 180,000 or so distinct CDR3 sequences, roughly 50% being singletons. This TCR was sampled from a human donor with aplastic anemia. The chain is built from TRBV15 and TRBJ1-1; D gene uncertain. The sample taken for sequencing was sorted CD4+, CD8+, or CD8+CD57+ T cells (not recorded which) from PBMCs. CDR3 nucleotide sequence: TGTGCCACCAGCAGAGATATAGCGAGGACTGAAGCTTTCTTT. Translating gives CATSRDIARTEAFF.